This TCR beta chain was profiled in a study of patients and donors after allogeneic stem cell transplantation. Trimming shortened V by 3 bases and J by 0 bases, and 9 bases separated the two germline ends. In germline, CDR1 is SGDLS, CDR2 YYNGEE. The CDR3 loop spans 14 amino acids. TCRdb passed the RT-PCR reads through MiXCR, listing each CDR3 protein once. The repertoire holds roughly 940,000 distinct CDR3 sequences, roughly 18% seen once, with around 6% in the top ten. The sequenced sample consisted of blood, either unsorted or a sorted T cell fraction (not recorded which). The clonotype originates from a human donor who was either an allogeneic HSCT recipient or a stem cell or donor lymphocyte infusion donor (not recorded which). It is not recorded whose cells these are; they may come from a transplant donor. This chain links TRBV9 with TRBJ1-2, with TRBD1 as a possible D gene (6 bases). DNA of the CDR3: TGTGCCAGCAGCGCGGGACATTCTAACTATGGCTACACCTTC. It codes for CASSAGHSNYGYTF.